These T cell receptor beta chains were read from a single sample in a study of T cell changes during pregnancy in multiple sclerosis. TCRdb's copy holds only in-frame clones and misses some; the assay was immunoSEQ multiplex PCR. The sample lists roughly 38,000 clones, 75% to 95% occurring once. Sequenced here: CD4+ T cells from peripheral blood mononuclear cells, sampled after pregnancy. The receptors were sampled from a female donor in good health, enrolled as a control in a pregnancy study. Each CDR3 is given without its conserved first and last residue. Clone size is stated in some rows and not others, as once, few, many or a class when expanded.

>TRBV11-3|.|TRBJ2-7
ASSHSGGNSYEQY
>TRBV28|.|TRBJ2-1
ASSKLASLF
>TRBV6-6|.|TRBJ2-3
ASTATRRLAGGLY
>TRBV6-1|.|TRBJ2-5
ASKTGTMGTQY
>TRBV27|.|TRBJ1-6
ASSPTPPGAYNSPLH
>TRBV30|.|TRBJ1-2
AWSVLDRESYGYT
>TRBV7-9|.|TRBJ1-1
ASSSQGALGAF
>TRBV6-1|.|TRBJ2-1
ASIPDSYNEQF
>TRBV4-1|.|TRBJ2-1
ASSQTGSGNEQF
>TRBV10-3|.|TRBJ1-2
AISVDREGDYT
>TRBV7-2|.|TRBJ2-1
ASSLYRANEQF
>TRBV12-5|.|TRBJ2-3
ASGTWQGDTQY
>TRBV15|.|TRBJ2-2
ATSTLGQGRNTGELF
>TRBV21-1|.|TRBJ2-7
ASSKREGYHEQY
>TRBV7-9|.|TRBJ1-5
ASSLGAGRGQASNQPQH
>TRBV5-4|once|TRBJ2-1
ASSPGLGSYDEQF
>TRBV7-7|few|TRBJ1-5
ASSPGRDQPQH
>TRBV5-6|.|TRBJ2-7
ASSPTVRYEQY
>TRBV29-1|.|TRBJ2-7
SVEEGAGPYEQY
>TRBV5-1|once|TRBJ2-2
ASSQTTRSTGELF
>TRBV29-1|.|TRBJ2-7
SASGTGVLEQY
>TRBV7-9|.|TRBJ1-4
ASSLGSQLNEKLF
>TRBV6-1|.|TRBJ2-1
ASSESLAGGINEQF